This T cell receptor (beta chain) was retrieved from a study of somatic mutations in cytotoxic T cells in rheumatoid arthritis. On the study more broadly: Including V beta1+ cells that were sequenced for TCRB, some T-cell populations stained with V beta antibodies were flow-sorted at nearly 100% purity.

The data were produced by immunoSEQ multiplex PCR, yet TCRdb's version contains in-frame clones alone and is incomplete. The sample gives 20,000 to 25,000 clones, about 82% of which show up once; 3% to 4% is in the top ten. This clone has more than one count but fewer than ten. The target antigen is unknown. Study conclusions and caveats: Measurement of CD8+ T-cell clonality revealed no significant difference between rheumatoid arthritis patients and age-matched healthy controls. A single CD8+ clone exceeded 20% of CD8+ cells in about an eighth of the roughly 65 patients. No antigen targets were known for the expanded CD8+ clones.

V lost 3 bases and J lost 7, with 7 bases in between. The length of the CDR3 is 12 residues. Germline values: CDR1 KGHSH, CDR2 LQKENI. This receptor was obtained from an adult with rheumatoid arthritis. Material for sequencing was CD8+ T cells sorted from blood. The chain recombines TRBV18 with TRBJ2-1, with a weak D call TRBD1 (5 bases). The CDR3 sequence: CASSPRQNEQFF. The CDR3 region has the DNA TGTGCCAGCTCACCGAGACAGAATGAGCAGTTCTTC.